A single sample gave rise to the 21 T cell receptor beta chains below, sequenced in a study of regulatory T cells in long-lasting Graves disease. Arm-PCR of CDR3 regions and iRepertoire HTBI primers were used to build TCR beta libraries. MiXCR, applied by TCRdb to the multiplex PCR reads, yields one record per CDR3 protein. The profile shows 540,000 or so distinct CDR3 sequences, approximately 13% of them singletons. Specified time point: newly diagnosed GD, antithyroid drugs for less than 3 months. Isolated PBMC RNA provided the starting material for the TCR library. The sample also formed part of further work on T cells in Graves' hyperthyroidism and ophthalmopathy.

The sequenced sample was peripheral blood mononuclear cells (PBMCs), obtained at new diagnosis, from a patient treated with antithyroid drugs. The receptor set was obtained from a man aged 25 to 40 with Graves disease.

This clonotype was seen repeatedly, ten times or more. The V call is TRBV5-1, the J call TRBJ2-3; 11 nucleotides agree with TRBD2. This CDR3 has 17 amino acids. Germline trimming cut 0 bases from V and 2 bases from J; bases unmatched to any gene: 5. The germline CDR1 and CDR2 sequences are SGHRS and YFSETQ. CDR3 sequence reads: CASSLDGSGRATDTQYF. The CDR3 DNA reads as TGCGCCAGCAGCTTGGATGGTAGCGGGAGGGCCACAGATACGCAGTATTTT.

The CDR3 sequence is CASSPGAAEYEQYF. Written as DNA, the CDR3 is TGTGCCAGCTCACCAGGGGCGGCCGAGTACGAGCAGTACTTC. The chain has TRBV18 and TRBJ2-7, with a weak D call TRBD1 (5 bases). Germline V gene sequence: CDR1 KGHSH, CDR2 LQKENI. CDR3 length equals 14 residues. V was trimmed by 2 bases and J by 4 bases, leaving 12 bases between them.

This clonotype was counted between two and nine times. This chain uses TRBV5-4 with TRBJ2-1, with TRBD2 as a possible D gene (6 bases). The CDR3 totals 17 residues. Looked up from germline, CDR1 is SGHNT and CDR2 is YYREEE (reference sequence). The ends were cut back, 4 bases at V and 0 bases at J, with 17 bases in the middle. CDR3 DNA sequence: TGTGCCAGCAGCCTTTCCTATAGCGGACCCTCCTACAATGAGCAGTTCTTC. This codes for CASSLSYSGPSYNEQFF.

This clonotype was seen once. The chain combines TRBV4-1 with TRBJ2-7, with D possibly being TRBD1 or TRBD2 (5 bases each). Germline V gene lookup returns CDR1 MGHRA and CDR2 YSYEKL. V was pared by 2 bases and J by 3 bases, with 8 bases between. The CDR3 length is 13 residues. CDR3 region: CASSQSGLYEQYF. For the CDR3, the DNA is TGCGCCAGCAGCCAATCGGGGCTCTACGAGCAGTACTTC.

This clonotype has ten or more counts. CDR3 amino acids: CASSRAASTDTQYF. In DNA, the CDR3 is TGTGCCAGCAGCAGGGCGGCCAGCACAGATACGCAGTATTTT. This chain joins TRBV7-8 and TRBJ2-3; D ambiguous. This CDR3 has 14 residues. V lost 5 bases and J 0 bases, leaving 9 bases between the germline ends. Germline CDR1 SGHVS, CDR2 FQNEAQ.

This clonotype was counted only a few times. CDR3 in DNA: TGTGCCACCAGCAGAGATGCAGGAGGAACAGGATTCTATGGCTACACCTTC. It yields the protein CATSRDAGGTGFYGYTF. This chain connects TRBV15 to TRBJ1-2, with D perhaps matching TRBD1 (5 bases). The CDR3 contains 17 residues. CDR1 and CDR2 from the germline V gene are LNHNV and YYDKDF (reference sequence). Deletions cut 0 bases from V and 4 bases from J, with 18 bases between.

This clonotype was found a few times. The chain combines TRBV11-3 with TRBJ2-1; 14 bases match TRBD2. The J segment lost 9 bases and the V segment lost 4 bases, leaving 5 bases of the junction unmatched. This CDR3 region has 15 residues. Germline V gene sequence: CDR1 SGHNT, CDR2 YENEEA. CDR3 protein: CASSSTSGRGGEQFF. CDR3 sequence (DNA): TGTGCCAGCAGCTCGACTAGCGGGAGGGGAGGTGAGCAGTTCTTC.

This clonotype was observed at least ten times. V usage is TRBV30 and J usage is TRBJ2-7; D remains unclear. CDR3 size: 12 residues. Per the germline V gene, CDR1 is GTSNPN and CDR2 is SVGIG (reference sequence). Trimming took 1 base from V and 3 from J, leaving 7 bases between them. The CDR3 DNA reads as TGTGCCTGGAGTGATAGGGACTACGAGCAGTACTTC. It codes for CAWSDRDYEQYF. Full variable domain (outside the CDR3, taken from reference TRBV30 and TRBJ2-7): SQTIHQWPATLVQPVGSPLSLECTVEGTSNPNLYWYRQAAGRGLQLLFYSVGIGQISSEVPQNLSASRPQDRQFILSSKKLLLSDSGFYLCAWSDRDYEQYFGPGTRLTVT.

The chain joins TRBV29-1 to TRBJ1-4, with D perhaps TRBD1 (5 bases). The CDR3 extends over 13 amino acids. The germline gives CDR1 SQVTM, CDR2 ANQGSEA. V shed 3 bases and J shed 1 base, with 6 bases lying between them. CDR3 nucleotide sequence: TGCAGCGTTGAGGGGGGAACTAATGAAAAACTGTTTTTT. It encodes CSVEGGTNEKLFF.

About this clonotype itself: Mismatch with germline at one junction end may stem from a read error. The chain is built from TRBV30 and TRBJ2-7; D may be TRBD1 (6 bases). This CDR3 region has 12 residues. Germline values: CDR1 GTSNPN, CDR2 SVGIG (reference sequence). The CDR3 region has the DNA TGTGCCTTCGTTGACAGGTCTTACGAGCAGGACTTC. This codes for CAFVDRSYEQDF.

This clonotype was seen only a few times. The chain has TRBV24-1 and TRBJ2-3, with a possible D match to TRBD1 (6 bases). Trimming removed 9 bases at V and 2 bases at J, with 8 bases between. Germline values: CDR1 KGHDR, CDR2 SFDVKD. There are 12 residues in the CDR3. CDR3 sequence reads: CATGQFTDTQYF. CDR3 in DNA: TGTGCCACCGGACAGTTCACAGATACGCAGTATTTT.

This clonotype appeared a few times. V gene TRBV25-1 combines with J gene TRBJ2-7; 9 bases are shared with TRBD1. The ends lost 4 bases at V and 6 bases at J; junction bases unmatched: 10. This CDR3 is built from 15 residues. CDR1 is MGHDK and CDR2 is SYGVNS in the germline V gene. The CDR3 bases are TGTGCCAGCAGTGCCGGGACAGGGTCTGTCAGCGAGCAGTACTTC. Its translation: CASSAGTGSVSEQYF.

This clonotype was counted only a few times. J is TRBJ2-3 and V is TRBV30, with 7 bases matching TRBD2. The CDR3 consists of 14 residues. The J segment lost 1 base and the V segment lost 7 bases, leaving 8 bases of the junction unmatched. CDR1 and CDR2 from the germline V gene are GTSNPN and SVGIG (reference sequence). The DNA of the CDR3 is TGTGCCTCCGGTTCGGGGAGGGGCACAGATACGCAGTATTTT. This gives the protein CASGSGRGTDTQYF.

This clonotype showed up many times. The chain links TRBV28 to TRBJ2-1; D is ambiguous. V was clipped by 2 bases and J by 4 bases, with 9 bases between them. The CDR3 sequence is 14 residues long. Germline values: CDR1 MDHEN, CDR2 SYDVKM. The CDR3 region has the DNA TGTGCCAGCAGTTTAGGCGGACCTTACAATGAGCAGTTCTTC. The encoded protein is CASSLGGPYNEQFF.

A few counts support this clonotype. The CDR3 sequence: CASSLRQDPGNTIYF. In nucleotides, the CDR3 is TGTGCCAGTAGTCTCCGACAAGATCCAGGAAACACCATATATTTT. The rearrangement joins TRBV19 to TRBJ1-3; no reliable D call. In germline, CDR1 is LNHDA, CDR2 SQIVND (reference sequence). The ends were cut back, 5 bases at V and 4 bases at J, with 15 bases in the middle. The CDR3 is 15 residues long.

This clonotype was seen at least ten times. The chain employs TRBV11-2 and TRBJ2-1; 7 bases are a match to TRBD2. The length of the CDR3 is 15 residues. Germline V gene lookup returns CDR1 SGHAT and CDR2 FQNNGV. Trimming removed 5 bases from V and 4 bases from J; junction bases left unmatched: 8. The CDR3: CASSRDYPTYNEQFF. CDR3 sequence (DNA): TGTGCCAGCAGCCGGGACTACCCAACATACAATGAGCAGTTCTTC.

A few counts support this clonotype. This chain uses TRBV5-1 with TRBJ2-2; 9 nucleotides line up with TRBD1. Germline loops: CDR1 SGHRS, CDR2 YFSETQ. V was clipped by 1 base and J by 8 bases; unmatched bases: 6. The CDR3 covers 15 residues. The CDR3 region has the DNA TGCGCCAGCAGCTTGCTGGACAGGGGTACGGGGGAGCTGTTTTTT. Amino acid sequence: CASSLLDRGTGELFF.

The V call is TRBV10-3, the J call TRBJ2-3, with TRBD1 matching 8 bases. J was trimmed by 2 bases and V by 9 bases; bases with no gene match: 7. CDR1 is ENHRY, CDR2 SYGVKD, per germline. The CDR3 sequence is 14 residues long. The CDR3 here is CAIRTGGFTDTQYF. In DNA, the CDR3 is TGTGCCATACGAACAGGGGGGTTCACAGATACGCAGTATTTT.

This clonotype was seen many times. The genes are TRBV5-1 and TRBJ1-1; D is possibly TRBD1 (5 bases). The V gene's germline CDR1 is SGHRS and CDR2 YFSETQ. The length of the CDR3 is 13 residues. The germline V and J ends were trimmed by 3 bases and 5 bases, with 11 bases remaining between them. CDR3 in DNA: TGCGCCAGCAGCTGGGGGGAGTGGACTGAAGCTTTCTTT. This sequence encodes CASSWGEWTEAFF.

This clonotype was counted ten times or more. This chain uses TRBV5-1 with TRBJ2-2; a weak D match, TRBD1 (5 bases). The CDR3 length is 16 residues. Germline assignment: CDR1 SGHRS and CDR2 YFSETQ. The CDR3 loop is CAGAQQPLENTGELFF. As DNA, the CDR3 is TGCGCTGGGGCGCAACAGCCTCTCGAGAACACCGGGGAGCTGTTTTTT.

The chain joins TRBV29-1 to TRBJ2-1, with 12 bases aligning to TRBD2. With V trimmed by 6 bases and J by 10 bases, 13 bases remained unmatched. Per germline, CDR1 SQVTM and CDR2 ANQGSEA. The CDR3 has 15 residues. This chain's CDR3 is CSVEGLAGLLGEQFF. CDR3 nucleotides: TGCAGCGTGGAGGGACTAGCGGGCCTCCTGGGGGAGCAGTTCTTC.